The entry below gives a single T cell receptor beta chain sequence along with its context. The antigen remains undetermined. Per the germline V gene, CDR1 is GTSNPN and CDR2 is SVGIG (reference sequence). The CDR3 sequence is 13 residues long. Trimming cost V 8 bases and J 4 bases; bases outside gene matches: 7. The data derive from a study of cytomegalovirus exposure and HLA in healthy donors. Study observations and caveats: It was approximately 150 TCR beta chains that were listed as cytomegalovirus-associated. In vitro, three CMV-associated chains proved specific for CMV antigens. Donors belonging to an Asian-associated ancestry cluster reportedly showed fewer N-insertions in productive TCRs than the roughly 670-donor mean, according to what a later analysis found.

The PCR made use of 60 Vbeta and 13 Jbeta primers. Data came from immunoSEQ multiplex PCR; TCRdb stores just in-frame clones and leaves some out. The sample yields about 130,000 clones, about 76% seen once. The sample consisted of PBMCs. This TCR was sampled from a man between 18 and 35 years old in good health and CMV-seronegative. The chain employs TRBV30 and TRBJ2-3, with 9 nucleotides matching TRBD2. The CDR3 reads CAGLAGNADTQYF. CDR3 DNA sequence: TGTGCCGGCCTAGCGGGGAACGCAGATACGCAGTATTTT.